Described below is a single T cell receptor beta chain sequence and its context. Its antigen is not identified. Time point reported: week 35, safety follow-up. Vaccinated patients received 300 ug of mutant IDH1 20-mer peptide per dose, with topical imiquimod. The source of the sample is a study of a mutant IDH1 vaccine in newly diagnosed glioma. Study in general: The therapy given earlier, which was standard therapy, consisted of radiotherapy, temozolomide, or both, and most of the patients received both.

Produced via immunoSEQ multiplex PCR; TCRdb's table is partial and in-frame only. The data show approximately 61,000 clones, with roughly 81% seen just once and 4.5% to 6% held by the top ten. V lost 2 bases to trimming and J lost 2 bases; unmatched junction nucleotides: 6. CDR1 is SEHNR and CDR2 is FQNEAQ in the germline V gene (reference sequence). The CDR3 sequence is 16 residues long. General study findings and limits: There seemed to be no relation between pseudoprogression and changes in top peripheral T cell clonotypes. Of all patients, about 94% showed vaccine-induced immune responses.

This chain connects TRBV7-9 to TRBJ1-2; the match to TRBD1 covers 9 bases. The receptor comes from a middle-aged man with glioma. Sequenced here: PBMCs, sampled from a glioma patient whose treatment included an IDH1 peptide vaccine. The CDR3: CASSLLGDRENYGYTF. Here the CDR3 DNA reads TGTGCCAGCAGCTTATTGGGGGACAGGGAAAACTATGGCTACACCTTC.